The present T cell receptor (beta chain) was sequenced within a study of tumor-infiltrating lymphocytes in primary liver carcinoma. Out of unsorted whole blood came the blood RNA, and germline DNA was extracted as well. Researchers generated TCR beta cDNA from roughly 510 ng of total RNA, relying on a constant-region primer. Slightly modified ARM-PCR, run as three nested multiplex PCR rounds, produced the TCR beta libraries. The first two PCR rounds, approximately 10 cycles each, used TRBV1-TRBV30 forward primers and a C-beta reverse primer. TCRdb passed the multiplex PCR reads through MiXCR, listing each CDR3 protein once. The repertoire has around 210,000 distinct CDR3 sequences, around three fifths of them found once; the top ten carry approximately 6.6%. Germline CDR1 and CDR2: SGHAT and FQNNGV. CDR3 size: 22 residues. For this clonotype: The junction shows a germline mismatch at one end, possibly a read error.

The receptor's source is a woman aged 60 to 75 with primary liver carcinoma and hepatitis B virus infection. The chain links TRBV11-2 to TRBJ2-1; TRBD2 matches 13 bases. Sample: peripheral blood. CDR3 coding DNA: TGCGCCAGCAGCAAGGGCCCCCGCCGGACTAGCGGGAGCCAAATTTCCTACAATGAGCAGTTCTTC. Translated, it gives CASSKGPRRTSGSQISYNEQFF.